These 12 T cell receptor beta chains came from one sample sequenced in a study of Ad26.COV2.S vaccination and SARS-CoV-2 variants. Sequencing used immunoSEQ multiplex PCR; TCRdb keeps in-frame clones, though not all of them. The table includes about 350,000 clones, around 88% detected once. Described treatment: roughly 20 received Ad26.COV2.S at low or high dose, single or two shots; a few received placebo; per-sample allocation not given. Collection of the samples took place on day 63 after the first injection of vaccine or placebo. This sample comprised peripheral blood, obtained in a trial of Ad26.COV2.S vaccine versus placebo. All receptors come from a person between 18 and 65 years old who received the Ad26.COV2.S COVID-19 vaccine or a placebo.

J is TRBJ2-7 and V is TRBV5-5, with a possible D match to TRBD1 (7 bases). Trimming left V 4 bases short and J 5 bases short, with 16 bases between. Germline assignment: CDR1 SGHKS and CDR2 YYEKEE (reference sequence). The CDR3 runs to 14 residues. The CDR3 spells CASSTPGGTHEQYF. The CDR3 nucleotides are TGTGCCAGCAGCACTCCAGGGGGGACCCACGAGCAGTACTTC.

In DNA, the CDR3 is TGTGCCACCCCGGGTGGGACTAGCGGGAGAAAAAATGAGCAGTTCTTC. Translating it yields CATPGGTSGRKNEQFF. J is TRBJ2-1 and V is TRBV24-1, with 14 bases fitting TRBD2. The ends lost 9 bases at V and 7 bases at J; junction bases unmatched: 10. The CDR3 is 16 amino acids. Per germline, CDR1 KGHDR and CDR2 SFDVKD.

The chain combines TRBV3-1 (or the pseudogene TRBV3-2) with TRBJ2-7; tentative D call: TRBD1 (6 bases). CDR1 and CDR2 from the germline V gene are LGHDT and YNNKEL (reference sequence). V dropped 4 bases and J dropped 3 bases, with 7 bases sitting between them. This CDR3 contains 12 residues. CDR3 DNA sequence: TGTGCCAGCAGCCCACAGGGCTACGAGCAGTACTTC. Translated: CASSPQGYEQYF.

Here the CDR3 reads CASSPDLQGSTDTQYF. CDR3 coding DNA: TGTGCCAGCTCACCAGATCTCCAGGGGAGCACAGATACGCAGTATTTT. V and J are TRBV18 and TRBJ2-3; perhaps TRBD1 as D (6 bases). The CDR3 sequence is 16 residues long. V lost 2 bases, J lost 0 bases, and 12 bases lay in between. CDR1 and CDR2 (germline): KGHSH, LQKENI.

The J gene is TRBJ1-4, the V gene TRBV11-2; TRBD1 agrees at 7 bases. This CDR3 comprises 14 residues. CDR1 and CDR2 (germline): SGHAT, FQNNGV. The V gene end was trimmed by 5 bases and the J gene end by 5 bases; junction bases not matched to a gene: 5. This chain's CDR3 is CASSRDRLNEKLFF. CDR3 in DNA: TGTGCCAGCAGCCGGGACAGACTAAATGAAAAACTGTTTTTT.

V is TRBV12-3 or TRBV12-4 and J is TRBJ1-1; D may be TRBD1 (6 bases). V dropped 7 bases and J dropped 4 bases, with 13 bases sitting between them. The CDR3 runs to 13 residues. In nucleotides, the CDR3 is TGTGCCAGCACCCTCACAGGGCCCACTGAAGCTTTCTTT. Encoded protein: CASTLTGPTEAFF.

CDR3 nucleotide sequence: TGCAGTGCTGCACCGGGGACAGAAGCTTTCTTT. This encodes CSAAPGTEAFF. The chain has TRBV20-1 and TRBJ1-1, with a weak D call TRBD1 (6 bases). Germline loops: CDR1 DFQATT, CDR2 SNEGSKA (reference sequence). The length of the CDR3 is 11 residues. V lost 5 bases and J 8 bases, leaving 12 bases between the germline ends.

J is TRBJ2-5 and V is TRBV5-1; possibly TRBD2 for D (6 bases). CDR1 is SGHRS and CDR2 is YFSETQ in the germline V gene. The CDR3 contains 15 residues. Trimming took off 4 bases at V and 5 bases at J, with 18 bases between the two ends. In DNA form, the CDR3 reads TGCGCCAGCAGCCCGGGACTCAGGAGGCAGGAGACCCAGTACTTC. Amino acid sequence: CASSPGLRRQETQYF.

The chain has TRBV7-9 and TRBJ2-1, with D hard to call. CDR3 length equals 15 residues. Trimming pared 1 base from V and 3 bases from J, leaving 10 bases between. The germline gives CDR1 SEHNR, CDR2 FQNEAQ (reference sequence). The CDR3 DNA reads as TGTGCCAGCAGCTTAGTGGGAACCAACTACAATGAGCAGTTCTTC. Protein: CASSLVGTNYNEQFF.

The chain employs TRBV3-1 (or the pseudogene TRBV3-2) and TRBJ2-3, with 9 bases identical to TRBD2. The germline gives CDR1 LGHDT, CDR2 YNNKEL (reference sequence). J lost 1 base, V lost 4 bases, and 3 bases had no gene match. The CDR3 has 15 residues. The CDR3 reads CASSLIAGGTDTQYF. DNA of the CDR3: TGTGCCAGCAGCCTCATAGCGGGAGGCACAGATACGCAGTATTTT.

The rearrangement joins TRBV18 to TRBJ1-1; 7 bases agree with TRBD1. The length of the CDR3 is 16 residues. J gave up 3 bases and V 2 bases, and 9 bases lay outside the gene matches. Germline values: CDR1 KGHSH, CDR2 LQKENI. For the CDR3, the DNA is TGTGCCAGCTCACCAAATCGTCAGGGGGGGCACACTGAAGCTTTCTTT. It codes for CASSPNRQGGHTEAFF.

Only one count was recorded for this clone. This chain uses TRBV10-1 with TRBJ2-2; D is ambiguous. The length of the CDR3 is 14 residues. Deletions cut 2 bases from V and 1 base from J, with 5 bases between. Per germline, CDR1 WNHNN and CDR2 SYGVQD (reference sequence). CDR3 protein: CASSEGMNTGELFF. CDR3 coding DNA: TGCGCCAGCAGTGAGGGGATGAACACCGGGGAGCTGTTTTTT.